Below are 19 T cell receptor beta chains sequenced from a single sample in a study of T cell responses to AZD1222 COVID-19 vaccine. Sequencing was performed with immunoSEQ multiplex PCR; in TCRdb, only in-frame clones are kept and a portion is missing. The sample totals under 150,000 clones. Material for sequencing was peripheral blood. The receptors originated from an adult in good health.

The V gene is TRBV7-2, the J gene TRBJ1-2; D might be TRBD1 (6 bases). V was pared by 4 bases and J by 2 bases, with 20 bases between. CDR3 length: 17 residues. CDR1 is SGHTA and CDR2 is FQGNSA in the germline V gene. CDR3 nucleotide sequence: TGTGCCAGCAGCTCTTGGGGGGGGGACACTTCCAACTATGGCTACACCTTC. It is translated as CASSSWGGDTSNYGYTF.

The chain links TRBV7-9 to TRBJ2-5; D gene uncertain. CDR1 and CDR2 (germline): SEHNR, FQNEAQ (reference sequence). There are 14 residues in the CDR3. The V and J ends lost 1 base and 3 bases respectively, with 9 bases between them. The DNA for the CDR3 is TGTGCCAGCAGCTTAGTGGCGGATAAAGAGACCCAGTACTTC. It specifies CASSLVADKETQYF.

The chain employs TRBV6-1 and TRBJ2-5, with 8 bases lining up with TRBD1. After removal of 3 bases from V and 5 bases from J, the junction contained 5 bases not matched to a gene. Germline lookup yields CDR1 MNHNS and CDR2 SASEGT. CDR3 size: 14 residues. CDR3 loop: CASSETGVWETQYF. The CDR3 nucleotides are TGTGCCAGCAGTGAGACAGGGGTGTGGGAGACCCAGTACTTC.

CDR3 residues: CASAASGYEQYF. CDR3 coding DNA: TGTGCCAGCGCGGCTAGCGGCTACGAGCAGTACTTC. The V gene is TRBV11-3, the J gene TRBJ2-7, with 7 bases identical to TRBD2. Germline V lookup: CDR1 SGHNT, CDR2 YENEEA. The CDR3 has 12 residues. The junction had 4 bases not matched to a gene; V was cut back by 8 bases and J by 3 bases.

The chain uses TRBV4-1 and TRBJ2-2; 8 positions agree with TRBD1. Trimming at V came to 0 bases and at J to 4 bases, leaving 7 bases not matched to a gene. The CDR3 extends over 17 amino acids. Germline V CDR1 and CDR2: MGHRA, YSYEKL. The CDR3 coding sequence is TGCGCCAGCAGCCAAGAGTCAGGGGGCCTGGTCACCGGGGAGCTGTTTTTT. It encodes CASSQESGGLVTGELFF.

J is TRBJ2-3 and V is TRBV6-1; D is undetermined. Germline V gene lookup returns CDR1 MNHNS and CDR2 SASEGT. The CDR3 is made up of 14 amino acids. The V end lost 1 base, the J end lost 0 bases, and 5 bases lay between the germline ends. Written as DNA, the CDR3 is TGTGCCAGCAGTGAAGGCCATAGCACAGATACGCAGTATTTT. Translation gives CASSEGHSTDTQYF.

This chain uses TRBV6-5 with TRBJ1-2, with D possibly being TRBD1 (5 bases). Trimming stripped 2 bases from V and 7 bases from J, with 17 bases between. CDR3 length: 15 residues. Germline V gives CDR1 MNHEY, CDR2 SVGAGI. The CDR3 loop is CASSYPGRGGIGYTF. The CDR3, as DNA: TGTGCCAGCAGTTACCCGGGACGGGGGGGGATTGGCTACACCTTC.

The chain employs TRBV9 and TRBJ1-5; 8 nucleotides align to TRBD1. The CDR3 loop spans 15 amino acids. Trimming took 4 bases from V and 5 from J; bases not matched to a gene: 8. Germline lookup yields CDR1 SGDLS and CDR2 YYNGEE. The CDR3 region is CASSPGTGGDQPQHF. In nucleotides, the CDR3 is TGTGCCAGCAGCCCAGGGACAGGCGGAGATCAGCCCCAGCATTTT.

The rearrangement links TRBV6-1 to TRBJ1-5; D might be TRBD1 (5 bases). The CDR3 is 16 amino acids. Germline CDR1 MNHNS, CDR2 SASEGT. V dropped 1 base and J dropped 0 bases, with 10 bases sitting between them. The chain's CDR3 is CASSEVGRASNQPQHF. The CDR3 bases are TGTGCCAGCAGTGAAGTGGGCAGGGCTAGCAATCAGCCCCAGCATTTT.

The chain carries TRBV10-1 and TRBJ2-5, with 7 bases lining up with TRBD2. Germline CDR1 is WNHNN and CDR2 is SYGVQD (reference sequence). The CDR3 sequence is 16 residues long. V gave up 6 bases and J gave up 7 bases; unmatched junction bases: 17. CDR3: CASSNPAGPLKGTQYF. CDR3 nucleotide sequence: TGCGCCAGCAGCAACCCAGCGGGGCCGCTCAAAGGGACCCAGTACTTC.

The chain has TRBV6-6 and TRBJ2-3; maybe TRBD1 (5 bases). The germline CDR1 and CDR2 sequences are MNHNY and SVGAGI (reference sequence). The CDR3 has 15 amino acids. V lost 6 bases and J lost 3, with 16 bases in between. As DNA, the CDR3 is TGTGCCAGCAGCCACGCCAGGGTTATAACAGATACGCAGTATTTT. The encoded protein is CASSHARVITDTQYF.

V gene TRBV19 combines with J gene TRBJ1-4, with 8 bases fitting TRBD1. The CDR3 extends over 15 amino acids. V shed 5 bases and J 4 bases; nucleotides not matched to a gene: 6. Germline assignment: CDR1 LNHDA and CDR2 SQIVND (reference sequence). CDR3 region: CASSWTGTGNEKLFF. CDR3 DNA sequence: TGTGCCAGTAGTTGGACCGGGACAGGTAATGAAAAACTGTTTTTT.

The chain recombines TRBV11-3 with TRBJ2-3; maybe TRBD1 (6 bases). The germline CDR1 and CDR2 sequences are SGHNT and YENEEA. This CDR3 is 15 amino acids long. V dropped 5 bases and J dropped 2 bases, with 14 bases sitting between them. This CDR3 reads CASSPRGGTTDTQYF. DNA for the CDR3: TGTGCCAGCAGCCCCCGAGGGGGAACCACAGATACGCAGTATTTT. The complete variable domain, with remaining parts taken from reference TRBV11-3 and TRBJ2-3, reads EAGVVQSPRYKIIEKKQPVAFWCNPISGHNTLYWYLQNLGQGPELLIRYENEEAVDDSQLPKDRFSAERLKGVDSTLKIQPAELGDSAVYLCASSPRGGTTDTQYFGPGTRLTVL.

The chain joins TRBV6-5 to TRBJ2-7; 8 bases line up with TRBD1. Germline CDR1 and CDR2: MNHEY and SVGAGI. The CDR3 has 13 residues. Unmatched junction bases numbered 5, after V lost 4 bases and J lost 6 bases. The CDR3 DNA reads as TGTGCCAGCAGTTCCGGGACAGGCGCCGAGCAGTACTTC. Its protein product is CASSSGTGAEQYF.

V usage is TRBV7-2 and J usage is TRBJ1-6; no clear D gene. Germline V CDR1 and CDR2: SGHTA, FQGNSA. V lost 5 bases to trimming and J lost 6 bases, with 14 bases between them. This CDR3 has 15 amino acids. The CDR3 protein is CASSPTADVNSPLHF. Written as DNA, the CDR3 is TGTGCCAGCAGCCCCACAGCAGACGTTAATTCACCCCTCCACTTT.

This chain connects TRBV10-3 to TRBJ1-6, with D hard to call. This CDR3 has 14 residues. Germline V gene sequence: CDR1 ENHRY, CDR2 SYGVKD. V gave up 3 bases and J gave up 5 bases, with 8 bases separating them. The DNA for the CDR3 is TGTGCCATCAGTGAAAACCCCGATAATTCACCCCTCCACTTT. It yields the protein CAISENPDNSPLHF.

The V call is TRBV12-3 or TRBV12-4, the J call TRBJ1-4; no definite D call. This CDR3 comprises 12 residues. Trimming cost V 6 bases and J 8 bases, with 10 bases left between them. The CDR3 nucleotides are TGTGCCAGCAGGCGGGCTGACGAAAAACTGTTTTTT. Residues: CASRRADEKLFF.

As concerns this clone: One end of the junction does not line up with germline, which may come from a read error. This chain links TRBV29-1 with TRBJ2-5; 7 bases are shared with TRBD1. CDR3 length equals 11 residues. Germline assignment: CDR1 SQVTM and CDR2 ANQGSEA. CDR3 in amino acids: CSVVNPGTENF. The CDR3 DNA is TGCAGCGTTGTAAATCCCGGGACAGAGAACTTC.

This sequence joins TRBV3-1 (or the pseudogene TRBV3-2) and TRBJ1-2; D is undetermined. The CDR3 extends over 14 amino acids. Germline lookup yields CDR1 LGHDT and CDR2 YNNKEL (reference sequence). Trimming left V 0 bases short and J 2 bases short, with 7 bases between. As DNA, the CDR3 is TGTGCCAGCAGCCAAGACGGCACCAACTATGGCTACACCTTC. Translating gives CASSQDGTNYGYTF.